This T cell receptor beta chain was identified during a study of molecular identifiers for immune sequencing clone quantification. This clonotype was seen many times. CDR3 length: 16 amino acids. Germline lookup yields CDR1 DFQATT and CDR2 SNEGSKA (reference sequence). The J segment lost 6 bases and the V segment lost 0 bases, leaving 12 bases of the junction unmatched. A single record per CDR3 protein comes from TCRdb applying MiXCR to the PCR reads. The sample holds hundreds of thousands of distinct CDR3 sequences; about 20% are singletons and the top ten take about 0.9%. This TCR came from a human donor in good health. Some libraries in this study had Jurkat cell RNA spiked in. This sequence joins TRBV20-1 and TRBJ2-7; 9 positions agree with TRBD2. Sequencing was done on a sample of naive CD8+ T cells from blood, with Jurkat cell RNA spiked in. As to subset: FACS-sorted CD8+CD4-CCR7+CD45RA+ naive T cells. This chain's CDR3 is CSARDEGPSGTSEQYF. The CDR3, as DNA: TGCAGTGCTAGAGATGAAGGCCCTAGCGGGACTAGCGAGCAGTACTTC.